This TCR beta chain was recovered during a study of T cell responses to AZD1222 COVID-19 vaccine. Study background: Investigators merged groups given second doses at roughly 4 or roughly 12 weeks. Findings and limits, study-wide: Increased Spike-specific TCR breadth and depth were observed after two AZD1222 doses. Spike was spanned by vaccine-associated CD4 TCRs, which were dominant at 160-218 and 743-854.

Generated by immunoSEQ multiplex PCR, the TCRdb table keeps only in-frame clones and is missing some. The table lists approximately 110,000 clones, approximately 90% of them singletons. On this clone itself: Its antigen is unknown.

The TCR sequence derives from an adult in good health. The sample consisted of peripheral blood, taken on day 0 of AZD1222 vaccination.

The CDR3 is CSVVTGTNQPQHF. CDR3 DNA sequence: TGCAGCGTAGTGACAGGGACCAATCAGCCCCAGCATTTT. The chain carries TRBV29-1 and TRBJ1-5, with 7 bases matching TRBD1. Per germline, CDR1 SQVTM and CDR2 ANQGSEA. J was trimmed by 3 bases and V by 6 bases; bases with no gene match: 5. The CDR3 runs 13 residues. Using reference TRBV29-1 and TRBJ1-5 for the parts outside the CDR3, the full variable domain is SAVISQKPSRDICQRGTSLTIQCQVDSQVTMMFWYRQQPGQSLTLIATANQGSEATYESGFVIDKFPISRPNLTFSTLTVSNMSPEDSSIYLCSVVTGTNQPQHFGDGTRLSIL.